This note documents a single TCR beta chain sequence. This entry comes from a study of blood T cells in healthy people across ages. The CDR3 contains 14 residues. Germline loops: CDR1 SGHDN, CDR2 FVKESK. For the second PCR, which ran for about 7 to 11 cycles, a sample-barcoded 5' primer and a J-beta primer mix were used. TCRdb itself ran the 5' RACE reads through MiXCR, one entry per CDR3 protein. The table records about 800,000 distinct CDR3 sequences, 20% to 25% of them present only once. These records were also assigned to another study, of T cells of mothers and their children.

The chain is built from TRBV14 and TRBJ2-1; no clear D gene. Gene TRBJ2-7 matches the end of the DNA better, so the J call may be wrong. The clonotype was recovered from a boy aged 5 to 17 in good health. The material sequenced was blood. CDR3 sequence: CASSQFPQDYEQYF. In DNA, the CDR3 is TGTGCCAGCAGCCAGTTCCCCCAAGACTACGAGCAGTACTTC.